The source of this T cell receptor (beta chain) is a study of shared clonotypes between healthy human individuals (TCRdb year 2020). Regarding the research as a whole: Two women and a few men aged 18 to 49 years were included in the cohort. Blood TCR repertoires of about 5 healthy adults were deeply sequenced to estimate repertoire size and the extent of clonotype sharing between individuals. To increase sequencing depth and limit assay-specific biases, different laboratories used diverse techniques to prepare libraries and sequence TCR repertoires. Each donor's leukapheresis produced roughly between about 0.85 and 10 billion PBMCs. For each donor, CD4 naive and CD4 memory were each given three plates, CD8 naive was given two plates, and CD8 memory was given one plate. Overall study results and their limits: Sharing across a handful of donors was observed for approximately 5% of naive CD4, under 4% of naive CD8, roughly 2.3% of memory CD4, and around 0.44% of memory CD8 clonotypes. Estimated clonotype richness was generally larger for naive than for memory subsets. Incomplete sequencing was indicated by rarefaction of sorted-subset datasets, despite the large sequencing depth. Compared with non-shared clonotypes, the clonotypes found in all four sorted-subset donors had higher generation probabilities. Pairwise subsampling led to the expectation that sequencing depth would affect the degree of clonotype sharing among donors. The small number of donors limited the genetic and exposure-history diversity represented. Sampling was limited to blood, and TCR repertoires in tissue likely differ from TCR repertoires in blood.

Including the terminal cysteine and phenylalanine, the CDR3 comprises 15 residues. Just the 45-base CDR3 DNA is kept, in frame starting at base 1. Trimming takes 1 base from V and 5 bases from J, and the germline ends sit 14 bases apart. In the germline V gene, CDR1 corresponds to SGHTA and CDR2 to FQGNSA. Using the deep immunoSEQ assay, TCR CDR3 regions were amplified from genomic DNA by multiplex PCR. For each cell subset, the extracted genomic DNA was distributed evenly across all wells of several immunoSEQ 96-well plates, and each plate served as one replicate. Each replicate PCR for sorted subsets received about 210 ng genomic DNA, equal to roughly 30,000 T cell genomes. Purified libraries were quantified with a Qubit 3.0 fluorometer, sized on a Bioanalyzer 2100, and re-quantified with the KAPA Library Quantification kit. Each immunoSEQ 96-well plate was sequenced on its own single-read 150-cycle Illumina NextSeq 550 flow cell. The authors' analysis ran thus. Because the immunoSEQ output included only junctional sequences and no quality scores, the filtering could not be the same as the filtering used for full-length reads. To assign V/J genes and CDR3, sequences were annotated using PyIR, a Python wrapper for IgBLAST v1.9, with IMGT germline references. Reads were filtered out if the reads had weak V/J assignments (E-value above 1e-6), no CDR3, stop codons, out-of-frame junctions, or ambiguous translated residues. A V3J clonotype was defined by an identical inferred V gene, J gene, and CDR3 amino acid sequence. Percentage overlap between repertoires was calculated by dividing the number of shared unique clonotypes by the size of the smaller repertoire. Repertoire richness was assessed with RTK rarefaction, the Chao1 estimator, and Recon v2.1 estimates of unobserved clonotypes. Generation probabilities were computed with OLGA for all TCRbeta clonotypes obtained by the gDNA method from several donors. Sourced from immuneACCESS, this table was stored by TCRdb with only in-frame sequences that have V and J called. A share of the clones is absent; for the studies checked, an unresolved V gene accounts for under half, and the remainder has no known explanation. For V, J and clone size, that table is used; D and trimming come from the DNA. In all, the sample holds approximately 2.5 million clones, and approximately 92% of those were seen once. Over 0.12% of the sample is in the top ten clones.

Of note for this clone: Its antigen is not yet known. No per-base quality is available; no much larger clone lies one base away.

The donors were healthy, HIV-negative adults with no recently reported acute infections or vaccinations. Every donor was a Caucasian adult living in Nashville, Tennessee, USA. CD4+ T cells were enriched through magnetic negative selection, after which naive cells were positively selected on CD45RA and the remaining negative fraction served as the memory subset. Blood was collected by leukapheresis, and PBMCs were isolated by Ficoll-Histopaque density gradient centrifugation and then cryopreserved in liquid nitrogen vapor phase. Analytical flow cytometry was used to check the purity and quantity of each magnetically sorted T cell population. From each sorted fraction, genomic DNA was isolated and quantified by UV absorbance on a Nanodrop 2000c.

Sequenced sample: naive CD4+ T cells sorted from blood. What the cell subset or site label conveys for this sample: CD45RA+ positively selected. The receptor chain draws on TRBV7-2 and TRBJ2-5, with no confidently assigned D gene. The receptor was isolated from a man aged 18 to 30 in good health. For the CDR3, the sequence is CASSLGIQAKETQYF. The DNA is TGTGCCAGCAGCTTAGGCATCCAGGCGAAGGAGACCCAGTACTTC.